This is a list of T cell receptor beta chains from one sample in a study of blood T cell repertoires in COVID-19. Sequencing used immunoSEQ multiplex PCR; TCRdb keeps in-frame clones, though not all of them. Here the sample spans about 130,000 clones, roughly four fifths being singletons. Sequencing was carried out using peripheral blood. These receptors all come from a human donor in a cohort sampled during active COVID-19. CDR3s include the opening cysteine and the closing phenylalanine or tryptophan. The D gene is left open where the match is weak. Where a row states a size, it is once, few, many or the class of an expanded clone; other rows omit it.

abundance,v_gene,j_gene,d_gene,CDR3aa,CDR3nt
NA,TRBV5-1,TRBJ1-4,NA,CASSLGRGNEKLFF,TGCGCCAGCAGCTTGGGGCGGGGGAATGAAAAACTGTTTTTT
NA,TRBV29-1,TRBJ1-2,NA,CSVSTFAQSEGYGYTF,TGCAGCGTTTCCACGTTCGCACAGTCCGAAGGCTATGGCTACACCTTC
NA,TRBV7-8,TRBJ2-1,NA,CASSPEQGANRNEQFF,TGTGCCAGCAGCCCCGAGCAAGGGGCGAACAGAAATGAGCAGTTCTTC
NA,TRBV2,TRBJ1-5,TRBD1,CASMGQGTSNQPQHF,TGTGCCAGCATGGGACAGGGAACGAGCAATCAGCCCCAGCATTTT
NA,TRBV25-1,TRBJ2-5,NA,CASRRTAQETQYF,TGTGCCAGCAGGAGAACAGCCCAAGAGACCCAGTACTTC
NA,TRBV11-2,TRBJ1-2,NA,CASSREGGRYGYTF,TGTGCCAGCAGCCGAGAGGGGGGGCGGTATGGCTACACCTTC
NA,TRBV2,TRBJ2-2,TRBD1,CASRDDRGAGELFF,TGTGCCAGCAGAGATGACAGGGGGGCCGGGGAGCTGTTTTTT
NA,TRBV7-9,TRBJ2-3,NA,CASSLGQGSDTQYF,TGTGCCAGCAGCTTAGGGCAGGGATCGGATACGCAGTATTTT
NA,TRBV7-2,TRBJ2-1,TRBD2,CASNGLAGGDNEQFF,TGTGCCAGCAACGGACTAGCGGGGGGGGACAATGAGCAGTTCTTC
NA,TRBV10-2,TRBJ2-7,TRBD1,CASSENDRAEQYF,TGCGCCAGCAGTGAGAACGACAGGGCCGAGCAGTACTTC
NA,TRBV5-1,TRBJ1-1,NA,CASSFSTPSGVGTEAFF,TGCGCCAGCAGCTTCTCGACACCTTCGGGAGTGGGCACTGAAGCTTTCTTT
few,TRBV27,TRBJ1-2,NA,CASSFMGYDGYTF,TGTGCCAGCAGTTTCATGGGCTATGATGGCTACACCTTC
NA,TRBV12-3/TRBV12-4,TRBJ2-7,TRBD1,CASTRDRGKEQYF,TGTGCCAGCACCCGGGACAGGGGGAAGGAGCAGTACTTC
NA,TRBV5-4,TRBJ1-2,NA,CASSPGPYGYTF,TGTGCCAGCAGCCCTGGCCCCTATGGCTACACCTTC
once,TRBV18,TRBJ1-1,NA,CASSPAGQHTEAFF,TGTGCCAGCTCACCGGCAGGACAGCACACTGAAGCTTTCTTT
NA,TRBV2,TRBJ2-5,TRBD1,CASSTDRGQGETQYF,TGTGCCAGCAGCACCGACAGGGGGCAAGGGGAGACCCAGTACTTC
NA,TRBV19,TRBJ1-2,TRBD1,CASSFPGQGVHGYTF,TGTGCCAGCTCTTTTCCGGGACAGGGAGTCCATGGCTACACCTTC
NA,TRBV15,TRBJ2-3,TRBD2,CATSRDGLAGDTQYF,TGTGCCACCAGCAGAGATGGGCTAGCGGGAGATACGCAGTATTTT
NA,TRBV5-1,TRBJ1-3,NA,CASSLGTATGNTIYF,TGCGCCAGCAGCTTGGGTACAGCAACTGGAAACACCATATATTTT
NA,TRBV6-6,TRBJ2-2,NA,CASSWQANTGELFF,TGTGCCAGCAGTTGGCAGGCGAACACCGGGGAGCTGTTTTTT
few,TRBV16,TRBJ2-7,NA,CASGLSYEQYF,TGTGCCAGCGGACTTTCCTACGAGCAGTACTTC
once,TRBV7-6,TRBJ1-1,NA,CASRLTVGTEAFF,TGTGCCAGCAGGCTTACGGTCGGGACTGAAGCTTTCTTT
NA,TRBV6-5,TRBJ2-5,NA,CASSYSSMTRETQYF,TGTGCCAGCAGTTACTCGAGTATGACACGAGAGACCCAGTACTTC
NA,TRBV10-1,TRBJ2-7,NA,CASTRGPYEQYF,TGCGCCAGCACGCGGGGCCCCTACGAGCAGTACTTC